The 18 T cell receptor beta chains given below trace back to one sample, sequenced in a study of cytotoxic CD8 clonotypes in ibrutinib-treated CLL. This table comes from immunoSEQ multiplex PCR, and its TCRdb copy is limited to in-frame clones, with some not included. Among approximately 150,000 clones listed, more than 70% were seen once. The sequencing here drew on PBMCs, taken at disease progression, from a patient treated with ibrutinib. The receptors were gathered from a human donor with chronic lymphocytic leukemia.

The V gene is TRBV7-9, the J gene TRBJ2-1, with TRBD2 matching over 11 bases. V was pared by 2 bases and J by 3 bases, with 3 bases of the junction left unmatched. The CDR3 length is 16 residues. Germline CDR1 SEHNR, CDR2 FQNEAQ (reference sequence). The CDR3 DNA reads TGTGCCAGCAGCTTATCCGGGACTAGCGGCTACAATGAGCAGTTCTTC. Translated, it gives CASSLSGTSGYNEQFF.

The rearrangement links TRBV19 to TRBJ2-7; D is undetermined. The CDR3 totals 11 residues. Germline V CDR1 and CDR2: LNHDA, SQIVND (reference sequence). The V gene lost 1 base and the J gene lost 3 bases, with 1 base spanning the gap. CDR3 nucleotide sequence: TGTGCCAGTAGTATAGGCTACGAGCAGTACTTC. This translates into CASSIGYEQYF.

The rearrangement links TRBV6-5 to TRBJ2-5; the match to TRBD1 covers 7 bases. The V gene end was trimmed by 6 bases and the J gene end by 4 bases; junction bases not matched to a gene: 2. Germline V gene sequence: CDR1 MNHEY, CDR2 SVGAGI. The CDR3 sequence is 12 residues long. CDR3 sequence: CASRGQLETQYF. The CDR3 region has the DNA TGTGCCAGCAGGGGACAGTTAGAGACCCAGTACTTC.

This clone was seen only once. This chain joins TRBV11-2 and TRBJ1-5; TRBD1 matches at 9 bases. The CDR3 contains 17 residues. Germline lookup yields CDR1 SGHAT and CDR2 FQNNGV. The V segment lost 5 bases and the J segment 0 bases; nucleotides outside the gene matches: 8. For the CDR3, the DNA is TGTGCCAGCAGCCTCGGGACAGGGAAATATAGCAATCAGCCCCAGCATTTT. Its protein product is CASSLGTGKYSNQPQHF.

The chain has TRBV6-1 and TRBJ2-5; D is uncertain. CDR1 is MNHNS and CDR2 is SASEGT in the germline V gene. Trimming took off 1 base at V and 4 bases at J, with 7 bases between the two ends. The CDR3 is made up of 13 amino acids. CDR3 amino acids: CASSEGPGETQYF. CDR3 coding DNA: TGTGCCAGCAGTGAAGGGCCTGGAGAGACCCAGTACTTC.

The chain employs TRBV5-1 and TRBJ1-5, with D unresolved. Deletions cut 1 base from V and 0 bases from J, with 11 bases between. CDR3 size: 16 residues. Per the germline V gene, CDR1 is SGHRS and CDR2 is YFSETQ. The CDR3 loop reads CASSLLGVNSNQPQHF. CDR3 coding DNA: TGCGCCAGCAGCTTGCTGGGTGTGAATAGCAATCAGCCCCAGCATTTT.

This rearrangement joins TRBV7-6 to TRBJ2-2; D call uncertain. V was cut by 5 bases and J by 5 bases, with 15 bases left in between. CDR3 length equals 15 residues. The germline CDR1 and CDR2 sequences are SGHVS and FNYEAQ. CDR3 in DNA: TGTGCCAGCAGCCCCCGTTCGGCGGCAACCGGGGAGCTGTTTTTT. This encodes CASSPRSAATGELFF.

The V gene is TRBV5-4, the J gene TRBJ2-4; the D gene is possibly TRBD1 (5 bases). V lost 3 bases, J lost 7 bases, and 14 bases lay in between. Germline assignment: CDR1 SGHNT and CDR2 YYREEE (reference sequence). The CDR3 covers 14 residues. CDR3 DNA: TGTGCCAGCAGCTCGGACACCGGCTGGAACATTCAGTACTTC. It yields the protein CASSSDTGWNIQYF.

CDR3 amino acids: CASSLLFLGGSANYEQYF. DNA of the CDR3: TGTGCCAGCAGCTTACTATTTTTAGGCGGGAGCGCTAACTACGAGCAGTACTTC. The chain couples TRBV11-2 to TRBJ2-7, with TRBD2 matching over 7 bases. The junction had 16 bases not matched to a gene; V was cut back by 2 bases and J by 3 bases. Germline CDR1 SGHAT, CDR2 FQNNGV. This CDR3 region has 18 residues.

V gene TRBV9 combines with J gene TRBJ1-1; a possible D gene is TRBD1 (5 bases). V dropped 0 bases and J dropped 1 base, with 10 bases sitting between them. CDR3 size: 15 residues. CDR1 and CDR2 from the germline V gene are SGDLS and YYNGEE. The CDR3 coding sequence is TGTGCCAGCAGCGTAGTGTTTGGGGGGAACACTGAAGCTTTCTTT. Its translation is CASSVVFGGNTEAFF.

This clone was picked up a small number of times. The chain is built from TRBV11-3 and TRBJ2-2; 9 bases map to TRBD1. There are 15 residues in the CDR3. CDR1 is SGHNT, CDR2 YENEEA, per germline. J was trimmed by 4 bases and V by 6 bases; bases with no gene match: 6. The chain's CDR3 is CASRGGTGSTGELFF. The CDR3, as DNA: TGTGCCAGCAGGGGCGGGACAGGGAGCACCGGGGAGCTGTTTTTT.

The V call is TRBV6-5, the J call TRBJ1-2; D call uncertain. Germline CDR1 is MNHEY and CDR2 is SVGAGI. V was pared by 4 bases and J by 3 bases, with 15 bases between. CDR3 length: 15 amino acids. The CDR3 sequence: CASSFGRRLYYGYTF. CDR3 nucleotide sequence: TGTGCCAGCAGTTTCGGCAGACGATTATACTATGGCTACACCTTC.

The CDR3 region is CASSLASPGDLHGYTF. CDR3 bases: TGCGCCAGCAGCTTGGCCTCTCCGGGGGACCTCCATGGCTACACCTTC. The chain joins TRBV5-1 to TRBJ1-2; possibly TRBD1 for D (5 bases). Germline values: CDR1 SGHRS, CDR2 YFSETQ. This CDR3 has 16 amino acids. V lost 0 bases to trimming and J lost 6 bases, with 18 bases between them.

This clone appeared once. This chain links TRBV19 with TRBJ2-3; 7 nucleotides line up with TRBD2. The CDR3 runs 16 residues. The ends lost 4 bases at V and 5 bases at J; junction bases unmatched: 12. Germline V lookup: CDR1 LNHDA, CDR2 SQIVND (reference sequence). Here the CDR3 DNA reads TGTGCCAGTAGTACCCGCTCGGGGAGGGCCGTAGATACGCAGTATTTT. Translating it yields CASSTRSGRAVDTQYF.

The chain recombines TRBV6-6 with TRBJ2-3; D may be TRBD2 (5 bases). CDR3 length: 13 residues. Trimming left V 6 bases short and J 2 bases short, with 9 bases between. The germline V gene has CDR1 MNHNY and CDR2 SVGAGI (reference sequence). CDR3 DNA: TGTGCCAGCAGGGCGGACTTCACAGATACGCAGTATTTT. Its translation: CASRADFTDTQYF.

The chain is built from TRBV5-1 and TRBJ2-5; D is ambiguous. Germline loops: CDR1 SGHRS, CDR2 YFSETQ. This CDR3 has 13 amino acids. The V end lost 2 bases, the J end lost 2 bases, and 7 bases lay between the germline ends. CDR3 protein: CASSFEQQETQYF. CDR3 DNA: TGCGCCAGCAGCTTCGAACAGCAAGAGACCCAGTACTTC.

This rearrangement joins TRBV19 to TRBJ1-1; TRBD1 matches at 10 bases. In germline, CDR1 is LNHDA, CDR2 SQIVND (reference sequence). V was pared by 6 bases and J by 0 bases, with 4 bases of the junction left unmatched. CDR3 length: 15 residues. CDR3 sequence (DNA): TGTGCCAGTAGAGGGACAGGGGAGTTGAACACTGAAGCTTTCTTT. Encoded protein: CASRGTGELNTEAFF.

The chain joins TRBV4-3 to TRBJ1-3; D gene unclear. This CDR3 comprises 17 residues. Per the germline V gene, CDR1 is LGHNA and CDR2 is YSLEER. The V end lost 0 bases, the J end lost 7 bases, and 19 bases lay between the germline ends. The CDR3 nucleotides are TGCGCCAGCAGCCAAGATGGGATGAGGGCCCCACGTAACACCATATATTTT. Protein sequence: CASSQDGMRAPRNTIYF.